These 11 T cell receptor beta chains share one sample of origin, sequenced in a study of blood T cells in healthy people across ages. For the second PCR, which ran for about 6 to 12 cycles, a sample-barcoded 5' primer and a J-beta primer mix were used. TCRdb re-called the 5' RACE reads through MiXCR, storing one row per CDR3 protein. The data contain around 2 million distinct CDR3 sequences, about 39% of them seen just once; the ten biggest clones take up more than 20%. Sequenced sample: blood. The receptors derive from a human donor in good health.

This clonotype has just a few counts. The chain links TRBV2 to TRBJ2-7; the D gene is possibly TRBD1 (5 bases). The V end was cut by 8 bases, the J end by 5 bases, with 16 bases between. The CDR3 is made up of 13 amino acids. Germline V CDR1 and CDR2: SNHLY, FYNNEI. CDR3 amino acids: CASWRIGVDEQYF. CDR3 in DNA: TGTGCCAGCTGGCGGATAGGGGTCGACGAGCAGTACTTC. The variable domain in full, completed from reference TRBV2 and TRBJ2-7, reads EPEVTQTPSHQVTQMGQEVILRCVPISNHLYFYWYRQILGQKVEFLVSFYNNEISEKSEIFDDQFSVERPDGSNFTLKIRSTKLEDSAMYFCASWRIGVDEQYFGPGTRLTVT.

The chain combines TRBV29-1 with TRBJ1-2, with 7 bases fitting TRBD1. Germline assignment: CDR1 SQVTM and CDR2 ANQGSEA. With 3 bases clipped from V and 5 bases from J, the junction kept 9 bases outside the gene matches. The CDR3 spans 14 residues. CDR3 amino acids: CSVDTQGSRYGYTF. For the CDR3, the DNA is TGCAGCGTTGACACACAGGGGTCGAGATATGGCTACACCTTC.

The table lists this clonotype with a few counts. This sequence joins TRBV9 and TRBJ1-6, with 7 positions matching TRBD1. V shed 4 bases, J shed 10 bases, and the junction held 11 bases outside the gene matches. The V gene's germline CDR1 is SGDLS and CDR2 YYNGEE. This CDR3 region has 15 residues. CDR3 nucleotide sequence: TGTGCCAGCAGCATCCGGGACAGACCCCCATCACCCCTCCACTTT. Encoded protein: CASSIRDRPPSPLHF.

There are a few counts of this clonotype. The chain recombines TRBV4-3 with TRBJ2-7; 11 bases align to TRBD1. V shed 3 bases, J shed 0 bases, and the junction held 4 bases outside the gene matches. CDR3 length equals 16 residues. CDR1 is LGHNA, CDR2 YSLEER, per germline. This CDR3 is CASSQAGTGGSYEQYF. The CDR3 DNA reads TGCGCCAGCAGCCAGGCTGGGACAGGGGGCTCCTACGAGCAGTACTTC.

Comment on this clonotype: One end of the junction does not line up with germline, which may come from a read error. For the CDR3, the DNA is TGTGCCAGCAGTTTTGGGCTGGGTACAGATGCGCAGTATTTT. Residues: CASSFGLGTDAQYF. The chain uses TRBV12-3 or TRBV12-4 and TRBJ2-3; D unresolved. The CDR3 sequence is 14 residues long.

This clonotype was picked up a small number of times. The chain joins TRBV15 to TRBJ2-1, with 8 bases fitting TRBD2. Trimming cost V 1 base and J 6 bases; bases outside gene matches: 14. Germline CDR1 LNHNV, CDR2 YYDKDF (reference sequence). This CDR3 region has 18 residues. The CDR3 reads CATSRVPLGGGRGNEQFF. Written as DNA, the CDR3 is TGTGCCACCAGCAGAGTTCCCCTCGGGGGGGGTCGGGGCAATGAGCAGTTCTTC.

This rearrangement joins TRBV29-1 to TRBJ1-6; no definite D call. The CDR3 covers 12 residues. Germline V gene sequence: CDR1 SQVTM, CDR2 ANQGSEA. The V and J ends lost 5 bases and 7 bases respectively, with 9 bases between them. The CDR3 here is CSVRSGNSPLHF. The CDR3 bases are TGCAGCGTTCGGTCTGGGAATTCACCCCTCCACTTT.

In DNA form, the CDR3 reads TGTGCCAGCAGCGCTAACACAGGGATGGGATCACCCCTCCACTTT. Its translation: CASSANTGMGSPLHF. The chain links TRBV9 to TRBJ1-6; TRBD1 might be the D (6 bases). CDR1 and CDR2 from the germline V gene are SGDLS and YYNGEE. V was shortened by 3 bases and J by 10 bases, with 17 bases between the two germline ends. CDR3 length: 15 amino acids.

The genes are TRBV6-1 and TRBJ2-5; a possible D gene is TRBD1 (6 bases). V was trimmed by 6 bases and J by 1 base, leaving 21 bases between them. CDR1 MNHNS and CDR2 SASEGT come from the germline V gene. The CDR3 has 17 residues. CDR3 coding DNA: TGTGCCAGCAGCCGTAACAGGGCTTCTTTACCCCAAGAGACCCAGTACTTC. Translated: CASSRNRASLPQETQYF.

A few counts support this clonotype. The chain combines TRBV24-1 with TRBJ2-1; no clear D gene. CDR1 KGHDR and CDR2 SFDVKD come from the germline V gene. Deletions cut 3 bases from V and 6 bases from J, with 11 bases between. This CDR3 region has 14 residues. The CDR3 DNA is TGTGCCACCAGTGATCCGGGCCGAGCCAATGAGCAGTTCTTC. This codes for CATSDPGRANEQFF.

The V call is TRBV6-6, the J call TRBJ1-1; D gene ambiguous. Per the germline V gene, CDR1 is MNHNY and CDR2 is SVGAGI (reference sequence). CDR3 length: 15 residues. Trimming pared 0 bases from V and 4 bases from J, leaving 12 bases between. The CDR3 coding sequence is TGTGCCAGCAGTTACTCGAACCAGTATTCCACTGAAGCTTTCTTT. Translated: CASSYSNQYSTEAFF.